One sample yielded the 30 T cell receptor beta chains listed below, sequenced in a study of blood T cell repertoires in COVID-19. Method: immunoSEQ multiplex PCR; TCRdb's copy keeps in-frame clones and lacks some. Of about 30,000 clones listed, about 87% are singletons. The sequenced material came from peripheral blood. Source of these receptors: a man aged 55 to 70 with active COVID-19.

This chain links TRBV5-1 with TRBJ2-1, with D possibly matching TRBD1 (5 bases). The germline V and J ends were trimmed by 2 bases and 9 bases, with 15 bases remaining between them. CDR1 and CDR2 from the germline V gene are SGHRS and YFSETQ. The CDR3 is 14 residues long. In DNA, the CDR3 is TGCGCCAGCAGCTTCCTTGACAGACCAGTTGAGCAGTTCTTC. Its protein product is CASSFLDRPVEQFF.

The chain uses TRBV7-6 and TRBJ2-7; tentative D call: TRBD2 (5 bases). Germline V gene sequence: CDR1 SGHVS, CDR2 FNYEAQ. The CDR3 totals 14 residues. V lost 0 bases to trimming and J lost 3 bases, with 9 bases between them. Written as DNA, the CDR3 is TGTGCCAGCAGCTTAGCGGCTAGCCACTACGAGCAGTACTTC. It encodes CASSLAASHYEQYF.

The rearrangement links TRBV20-1 to TRBJ2-1; tentative D call: TRBD2 (5 bases). CDR1 and CDR2 from the germline V gene are DFQATT and SNEGSKA (reference sequence). Trimming left V 3 bases short and J 10 bases short, with 22 bases between. The CDR3 consists of 15 residues. This CDR3 reads CSASNGVERDQEQFF. The CDR3 DNA reads TGCAGTGCTAGTAACGGGGTCGAGCGTGACCAAGAGCAGTTCTTC.

The chain links TRBV28 to TRBJ2-7; TRBD2 matches at 7 bases. Germline values: CDR1 MDHEN, CDR2 SYDVKM. After removal of 7 bases from V and 5 bases from J, the junction contained 8 bases not matched to a gene. The CDR3 extends over 13 amino acids. The chain's CDR3 is CASNLSGRDEQYF. In DNA form, the CDR3 reads TGTGCCAGCAACTTGTCAGGGAGGGACGAGCAGTACTTC.

The V gene is TRBV5-1, the J gene TRBJ2-1; 12 bases fit TRBD2. CDR1 is SGHRS and CDR2 is YFSETQ in the germline V gene. Germline trimming cut 0 bases from V and 8 bases from J; bases unmatched to any gene: 9. The CDR3 extends over 17 amino acids. The CDR3 nucleotides read TGCGCCAGCAGCTTGGGACTAGCGGGAGATCTGCCATATGAGCAGTTCTTC. It is translated as CASSLGLAGDLPYEQFF.

The chain couples TRBV19 to TRBJ1-5, with 9 bases aligning to TRBD1. Germline V CDR1 and CDR2: LNHDA, SQIVND (reference sequence). J lost 2 bases, V lost 7 bases, and 9 bases had no gene match. CDR3 length equals 16 residues. The CDR3 is CASTWTGATRNQPQHF. The CDR3 coding sequence is TGTGCCAGTACCTGGACAGGGGCCACCCGCAATCAGCCCCAGCATTTT.

CDR3 sequence reads: CASSYPDGNNYGYTF. The DNA of the CDR3 is TGTGCCAGCAGTTACCCGGACGGGAATAACTATGGCTACACCTTC. The chain has TRBV27 and TRBJ1-2, with no clear D. The CDR3 runs 15 residues. The V end lost 4 bases, the J end lost 1 base, and 13 bases lay between the germline ends. The germline CDR1 and CDR2 sequences are MNHEY and SMNVEV (reference sequence).

The CDR3 reads CASRGQTSSTDTQYF. Here the CDR3 DNA reads TGTGCCAGCAGGGGGCAGACCTCTAGCACAGATACGCAGTATTTT. V gene TRBV2 combines with J gene TRBJ2-3, with a possible D match to TRBD1 (5 bases). The CDR3 is made up of 15 amino acids. Trimming removed 6 bases from V and 0 bases from J, with 13 bases in between. Germline V gives CDR1 SNHLY, CDR2 FYNNEI.

This rearrangement joins TRBV27 to TRBJ2-3; D remains ambiguous. V was pared by 3 bases and J by 4 bases, with 8 bases between. Per germline, CDR1 MNHEY and CDR2 SMNVEV (reference sequence). This CDR3 has 13 amino acids. CDR3 residues: CASSFRSADTQYF. The CDR3, as DNA: TGTGCCAGCAGTTTCCGTAGTGCAGATACGCAGTATTTT.

V gene TRBV28 combines with J gene TRBJ1-5, with TRBD1 as a possible D gene (5 bases). V lost 7 bases to trimming and J lost 9 bases, with 10 bases between them. Germline CDR1 and CDR2: MDHEN and SYDVKM. The CDR3 loop spans 11 amino acids. Written as DNA, the CDR3 is TGTGCCAGCACCTCAGACAGGCCCCAGCATTTT. This sequence encodes CASTSDRPQHF.

CDR3 nucleotide sequence: TGTGCCAGCAGCCCCGGACAGGGGATCCACGAGCAGTACTTC. It is translated as CASSPGQGIHEQYF. The chain has TRBV7-9 and TRBJ2-7; TRBD1 matches 9 bases. The length of the CDR3 is 14 residues. The germline V gene has CDR1 SEHNR and CDR2 FQNEAQ (reference sequence). Trimming removed 5 bases from V and 5 bases from J; junction bases left unmatched: 7.

The J gene is TRBJ2-6, the V gene TRBV25-1, with 9 bases aligning to TRBD1. CDR1 and CDR2 from the germline V gene are MGHDK and SYGVNS. CDR3 length: 18 residues. The trim removed 5 bases at V and 2 bases at J, leaving 10 bases unmatched. The CDR3, as DNA: TGTGCCAGCAGTCCGCGGGGACAGGGCGGAACTGGGGCCAACGTCCTGACTTTC. The encoded protein is CASSPRGQGGTGANVLTF.

The chain combines TRBV27 with TRBJ2-1, with 12 bases fitting TRBD2. V gave up 4 bases and J gave up 7 bases; unmatched junction bases: 8. This CDR3 is built from 16 residues. Germline CDR1 MNHEY, CDR2 SMNVEV (reference sequence). CDR3 sequence reads: CASSSQLAGGKNEQFF. The DNA of the CDR3 is TGTGCCAGCAGTTCCCAACTAGCGGGAGGCAAGAATGAGCAGTTCTTC.

The V gene is TRBV28, the J gene TRBJ2-3; 12 bases agree with TRBD2. The V gene's germline CDR1 is MDHEN and CDR2 SYDVKM. Trimming took 5 bases from V and 5 from J; bases not matched to a gene: 8. The CDR3 loop spans 16 amino acids. The CDR3 reads CASSKPSGRVGDTQYF. The CDR3, as DNA: TGTGCCAGCAGTAAGCCTAGCGGGAGGGTGGGAGATACGCAGTATTTT. Together with reference TRBV28 and TRBJ2-3, the CDR3 gives the full variable domain: DVKVTQSSRYLVKRTGEKVFLECVQDMDHENMFWYRQDPGLGLRLIYFSYDVKMKEKGDIPEGYSVSREKKERFSLILESASTNQTSMYLCASSKPSGRVGDTQYFGPGTRLTVL.

The chain employs TRBV28 and TRBJ1-2; a possible D gene is TRBD1 (5 bases). Trimming removed 6 bases at V and 1 base at J, with 15 bases between. This CDR3 is 15 amino acids long. Germline CDR1 is MDHEN and CDR2 is SYDVKM. The CDR3: CASSLGGGINYGYTF. CDR3 coding DNA: TGTGCCAGCAGCCTCGGGGGAGGGATTAACTATGGCTACACCTTC.

The chain combines TRBV7-9 with TRBJ2-1, with TRBD2 matching 8 bases. J was trimmed by 12 bases and V by 5 bases; bases with no gene match: 6. The CDR3 is 12 amino acids. Germline CDR1 SEHNR, CDR2 FQNEAQ (reference sequence). In nucleotides, the CDR3 is TGTGCCAGCAGCGAGAGCGGGGGCGGGCAGTTCTTC. It translates to CASSESGGGQFF.

This rearrangement joins TRBV3-1 (or the pseudogene TRBV3-2) to TRBJ2-5; 14 nucleotides align to TRBD2. The V gene's germline CDR1 is LGHDT and CDR2 YNNKEL (reference sequence). The CDR3 totals 13 residues. Trimming at V came to 5 bases and at J to 13 bases, leaving 6 bases not matched to a gene. CDR3 nucleotide sequence: TGTGCCAGCAGCAGGGGACTAGCGGGAGAATGGTACTTC. Protein product: CASSRGLAGEWYF.

The chain uses TRBV11-3 and TRBJ2-7; 8 bases are a match to TRBD2. The J segment lost 0 bases and the V segment lost 3 bases, leaving 1 base of the junction unmatched. The CDR3 runs to 14 residues. Germline V gives CDR1 SGHNT, CDR2 YENEEA. This chain's CDR3 is CASSFSGNSYEQYF. In DNA, the CDR3 is TGTGCCAGCAGCTTTAGCGGGAACTCCTACGAGCAGTACTTC.

The V gene is TRBV25-1, the J gene TRBJ1-6, with no clear D. The V gene lost 2 bases and the J gene lost 0 bases, with 11 bases spanning the gap. CDR1 is MGHDK and CDR2 is SYGVNS in the germline V gene. CDR3 length equals 17 residues. The CDR3 loop is CASSEEGRSSYNSPLHF. The CDR3 DNA sequence: TGTGCCAGCAGTGAAGAAGGAAGGAGCTCCTATAATTCACCCCTCCACTTT.

The chain employs TRBV5-1 and TRBJ2-5; possibly TRBD2 for D (5 bases). The V gene lost 4 bases and the J gene lost 9 bases, with 16 bases spanning the gap. Per germline, CDR1 SGHRS and CDR2 YFSETQ. The CDR3 spans 13 residues. The CDR3 DNA sequence: TGCGCCAGCAGCCCGGGGATAACTGGGGCCCAGTACTTC. Its protein is CASSPGITGAQYF.

The chain recombines TRBV3-1 (or the pseudogene TRBV3-2) with TRBJ2-1, with D possibly matching TRBD2 (5 bases). Trimming cost V 0 bases and J 7 bases, with 19 bases left between them. This CDR3 has 17 residues. Germline CDR1 and CDR2: LGHDT and YNNKEL (reference sequence). The CDR3 coding sequence is TGTGCCAGCAGCCAAGATCTCGTAAGCGGCCCCAAGAATGAGCAGTTCTTC. It encodes CASSQDLVSGPKNEQFF.

The CDR3 coding sequence is TGTGCCAGCAGCTTGGCCGGAGCGTTGAGCTCCTACGAGCAGTACTTC. Amino acid sequence: CASSLAGALSSYEQYF. The chain joins TRBV5-4 to TRBJ2-7; D is unresolved. The CDR3 contains 16 residues. Germline V CDR1 and CDR2: SGHNT, YYREEE (reference sequence). Trimming left V 0 bases short and J 0 bases short, with 13 bases between.

This clone was detected only once. The V call is TRBV18, the J call TRBJ1-6; tentative D call: TRBD1 (6 bases). Germline CDR1 and CDR2: KGHSH and LQKENI. Trimming removed 6 bases at V and 7 bases at J, with 16 bases between. The CDR3 extends over 15 amino acids. The CDR3 nucleotides are TGTGCCAGCTCGCCAGGACAGTTGGAGAATTCACCCCTCCACTTT. Residues: CASSPGQLENSPLHF.

The rearrangement joins TRBV4-2 to TRBJ2-3, with D possibly being TRBD2 (6 bases). The CDR3 is made up of 18 amino acids. Germline V lookup: CDR1 LGHNA, CDR2 YNFKEQ. Trimming removed 2 bases from V and 3 bases from J, with 21 bases in between. The CDR3 loop reads CASSQKYQDYAGTDTQYF. The CDR3, as DNA: TGTGCCAGCAGCCAAAAATACCAGGACTACGCCGGGACAGATACGCAGTATTTT.

This rearrangement joins TRBV18 to TRBJ2-1; TRBD1 might be the D (5 bases). The CDR3 is 16 residues long. The ends were cut back, 0 bases at V and 7 bases at J, with 16 bases in the middle. Germline V gene sequence: CDR1 KGHSH, CDR2 LQKENI. In DNA, the CDR3 is TGTGCCAGCTCACCACCGGAAGCAGGGCGACAGAATGAGCAGTTCTTC. Protein: CASSPPEAGRQNEQFF. The variable domain in full, completed from reference TRBV18 and TRBJ2-1, reads NAGVMQNPRHLVRRRGQEARLRCSPMKGHSHVYWYRQLPEEGLKFMVYLQKENIIDESGMPKERFSAEFPKEGPSILRIQQVVRGDSAAYFCASSPPEAGRQNEQFFGPGTRLTVL.

V and J are TRBV14 and TRBJ2-3; tentatively, D is TRBD2 (6 bases). This CDR3 region has 13 residues. The germline CDR1 and CDR2 sequences are SGHDN and FVKESK. Trimming removed 1 base from V and 8 bases from J, with 10 bases in between. The CDR3 DNA reads TGTGCCAGCAGCCAAGCCCGGGGAGGTACGCAGTATTTT. Protein: CASSQARGGTQYF.

The chain is built from TRBV29-1 and TRBJ2-2, with D tentatively TRBD1 (6 bases). CDR3 length: 12 residues. Germline CDR1 and CDR2: SQVTM and ANQGSEA. Trimming cost V 8 bases and J 5 bases, with 12 bases left between them. The CDR3 reads CSKKRGTGELFF. CDR3 nucleotide sequence: TGCAGCAAAAAGAGGGGGACCGGGGAGCTGTTTTTT.

The chain couples TRBV5-4 to TRBJ2-5; 7 positions match TRBD2. The CDR3 runs to 13 residues. Germline-derived CDR1 and CDR2 are SGHNT and YYREEE (reference sequence). V shed 6 bases and J 5 bases; nucleotides not matched to a gene: 7. The CDR3 coding sequence is TGTGCCAGCAAGCCTAGCGGTTTTGAGACCCAGTACTTC. Its translation is CASKPSGFETQYF.

The chain couples TRBV28 to TRBJ2-5; 12 positions match TRBD2. Per the germline V gene, CDR1 is MDHEN and CDR2 is SYDVKM. Trimming took 2 bases from V and 1 from J; bases not matched to a gene: 5. This CDR3 has 17 amino acids. Here the CDR3 DNA reads TGTGCCAGCAGTTTAGGAGGACTAGCGGGATTCCAAGAGACCCAGTACTTC. As protein: CASSLGGLAGFQETQYF.

The chain uses TRBV1 and TRBJ2-1; the table assigns TRBD2, which was not confirmed against the DNA. TRBV1 has pseudogene status. The CDR3 covers 15 residues. The CDR3 DNA reads as TGCACCAGCAGCCAGACGGAGGCTAGCTTTTGTGAGCAGTTCTTC. Translating gives CTSSQTEASFCEQFF.